This is a list of T cell receptor beta chains from one sample in a study of shared clonotypes between healthy human individuals. This table comes from immunoSEQ multiplex PCR, and its TCRdb copy is limited to in-frame clones, with some not included. In the table there are a few million clones, 92% of which are singletons. Sequencing was done on a sample of naive CD4+ T cells from PBMCs. Receptors originate from a man aged 18 to 30 in good health. Some clones in this sample may be carry-over from other donors' samples. The CDR3 runs from the conserved cysteine through the conserved F or W. D genes are given only for firm matches.

TRBJ1-2 - TRBV6-6 TGTGCCAGCAGTTACGTCGCAGTTTATGGCTACACCTTC CASSYVAVYGYTF
TRBJ2-7 - TRBV14 TGTGCCAGCAGCCAACGCTCAGGGTGGTGGGGTTACGAGCAGTACTTC CASSQRSGWWGYEQYF
TRBJ2-7 - TRBV28 TGTGCCAGCAGTTTATACTCGGGTACGGCGCAATTC CASSLYSGTAQF
TRBJ2-7 - TRBV27 TGTGCCAGCAGGACACAGGGACTTGCGAGGTACGAGCAGTACTTC CASRTQGLARYEQYF
TRBJ2-3 TRBD2 TRBV5-1 TGCGCCAGCAGCCCCGGGAGGAGCGGGAGAGGAGATACGCAGTATTTT CASSPGRSGRGDTQYF
TRBJ1-5 TRBD1 TRBV5-1 TGCGCCAGCACCACCGGGACAGGGGTCCCCCGGTGGGATCAGCCCCAGCATTTT CASTTGTGVPRWDQPQHF
TRBJ2-1 - TRBV2 TGTGCCAGCAAACGCCACAATGAGCAGTTCTTC CASKRHNEQFF
TRBJ2-4 TRBD1 TRBV19 TGTGCCAGTCAGGACAGGTCCAAAAACATTCAGTACTTC CASQDRSKNIQYF
TRBJ2-3 - TRBV5-6 TGTGCCAGCAGCTCGGCAGGGCCTGGCACAGATACGCAGTATTTT CASSSAGPGTDTQYF
TRBJ1-1 - TRBV6-5 TGTGCCAGCATTCCTTGGGGGGGCCGCGACACTGAAGCTTTCTTT CASIPWGGRDTEAFF
TRBJ2-3 - TRBV28 TGTGCCAGCAGGGAGGGGGGGCCCAGCACAGATACGCAGTATTTT CASREGGPSTDTQYF
TRBJ2-6 TRBD2 TRBV28 TGTGCCACTTCGGGGGGAGGCCTCTCTGGGGCCAACGTCCTGACTTTC CATSGGGLSGANVLTF
TRBJ2-7 TRBD2 TRBV28 TGTGCCAGCAGATACGGGACTAGCGGCCCCTACGAGCAGTACTTC CASRYGTSGPYEQYF
TRBJ2-7 - TRBV5-1 TGCGCCAGCAGCTCCCAGACGGAGGCCGTGCAGTACTTC CASSSQTEAVQYF